Below, 19 T cell receptor beta chains from the same sample are listed, as sequenced in a study of OX40 agonist ivuxolimab in advanced cancers. The table came from immunoSEQ multiplex PCR; TCRdb's copy has only in-frame clones and leaves some out. This repertoire shows 65,000 to 70,000 clones, roughly 90% found once; its top ten account for about 0.3%. Source: CD4+ or CD8+ T cells sorted from blood, taken in a trial of the OX40 agonist ivuxolimab. The receptors originated from an adult with an advanced solid tumor such as melanoma, head and neck, liver or kidney cancer.

The rearrangement joins TRBV27 to TRBJ1-6, with D perhaps TRBD1 (5 bases). V was clipped by 2 bases and J by 10 bases, with 18 bases between them. Looked up from germline, CDR1 is MNHEY and CDR2 is SMNVEV (reference sequence). There are 16 residues in the CDR3. The CDR3 sequence is CASSLGDLTGMSPLHF. The CDR3 DNA reads TGTGCCAGCAGTTTAGGGGACTTGACGGGTATGTCACCCCTCCACTTT.

The chain links TRBV7-8 to TRBJ2-1; TRBD2 might be the D (6 bases). This CDR3 has 16 residues. From germline, CDR1 is SGHVS and CDR2 FQNEAQ. Deletions cut 4 bases from V and 0 bases from J, with 13 bases between. CDR3 in amino acids: CASSSGVTYSYNEQFF. The CDR3 bases are TGTGCCAGCAGCTCGGGAGTAACCTACTCCTACAATGAGCAGTTCTTC.

J is TRBJ2-7 and V is TRBV19, with 9 bases that match TRBD2. The CDR3 contains 13 residues. Germline V gene data show CDR1 as LNHDA and CDR2 as SQIVND (reference sequence). The V and J ends lost 11 bases and 4 bases, in that order; junction bases with no gene match: 9. The CDR3 DNA sequence: TGTGCCCCCGGGGCTAGCGGGACATACGAGCAGTACTTC. Encoded protein: CAPGASGTYEQYF.

This clone has just one count. The chain is built from TRBV11-2 and TRBJ2-7; 13 positions agree with TRBD2. V shed 5 bases and J 7 bases; nucleotides not matched to a gene: 8. The CDR3 consists of 15 residues. The germline V gene has CDR1 SGHAT and CDR2 FQNNGV. The CDR3 is CASSPWTSGRDEQYF. In nucleotides, the CDR3 is TGTGCCAGCAGCCCCTGGACTAGCGGGAGAGATGAGCAGTACTTC.

The V call is TRBV5-6, the J call TRBJ1-1; D is unclear. V lost 4 bases, J lost 1 base, and 14 bases lay in between. This CDR3 has 15 amino acids. The germline gives CDR1 SGHDT, CDR2 YYEEEE. CDR3 coding DNA: TGTGCCAGCAGCCGTAGGGAACACGCGAACACTGAAGCTTTCTTT. Protein: CASSRREHANTEAFF.

This chain connects TRBV18 to TRBJ1-1; 7 nucleotides match TRBD1. This CDR3 spans 13 amino acids. With 9 bases clipped from V and 3 bases from J, the junction kept 7 bases outside the gene matches. In germline, CDR1 is KGHSH, CDR2 LQKENI. The DNA for the CDR3 is TGTGCCAGTCGAGCAGGGGGTTACACTGAAGCTTTCTTT. This gives the protein CASRAGGYTEAFF.

V usage is TRBV7-2 and J usage is TRBJ2-1; 10 bases agree with TRBD2. V lost 4 bases and J lost 4; bases outside the gene matches: 4. The CDR3 consists of 15 residues. Germline V gives CDR1 SGHTA, CDR2 FQGNSA. In nucleotides, the CDR3 is TGTGCCAGCAGCTCTAGCGGGAGAGCTTACAATGAGCAGTTCTTC. Protein product: CASSSSGRAYNEQFF.

CDR3 DNA: TGTGCCAGTAGATTCCCGACAGGGGGCGTCTCTGAAGCTTTCTTT. Its translation: CASRFPTGGVSEAFF. The chain couples TRBV19 to TRBJ1-1, with 10 positions matching TRBD1. The CDR3 loop spans 15 amino acids. V gave up 6 bases and J gave up 6 bases; unmatched junction bases: 10. In germline, CDR1 is LNHDA, CDR2 SQIVND (reference sequence).

The rearrangement joins TRBV11-2 to TRBJ1-2; TRBD1 might be the D (5 bases). Deletions cut 7 bases from V and 6 bases from J, with 18 bases between. The CDR3 sequence is 14 residues long. Germline-derived CDR1 and CDR2 are SGHAT and FQNNGV. This CDR3 reads CASNSIQVRDGYTF. The CDR3 DNA reads as TGTGCCAGCAACTCAATACAGGTTCGTGATGGCTACACCTTC.

The J gene is TRBJ2-1, the V gene TRBV28; perhaps D is TRBD1 or TRBD2 (5 bases each). V shed 5 bases and J shed 5 bases, with 16 bases lying between them. Germline V lookup: CDR1 MDHEN, CDR2 SYDVKM. The length of the CDR3 is 15 residues. CDR3 amino acids: CASSGRDVPNNEQFF. CDR3 bases: TGTGCCAGCAGTGGCCGGGACGTCCCCAACAATGAGCAGTTCTTC.

J is TRBJ1-2 and V is TRBV6-5; D is undetermined. V lost 6 bases, J lost 0 bases, and 11 bases lay in between. The germline gives CDR1 MNHEY, CDR2 SVGAGI. This CDR3 is 14 amino acids long. Here the CDR3 reads CASRRRGANYGYTF. The CDR3 region has the DNA TGTGCCAGCAGAAGGCGGGGAGCTAACTATGGCTACACCTTC.

This chain connects TRBV19 to TRBJ2-7; TRBD1 matches 7 bases. V was pared by 3 bases and J by 2 bases, with 4 bases of the junction left unmatched. Per the germline V gene, CDR1 is LNHDA and CDR2 is SQIVND (reference sequence). The length of the CDR3 is 14 residues. Written as DNA, the CDR3 is TGTGCCAGTAGTATCCAGGGGGTCACCTACGAGCAGTACTTC. It yields the protein CASSIQGVTYEQYF. Looking up the rest from reference TRBV19 and TRBJ2-7 gives the full variable domain: DGGITQSPKYLFRKEGQNVTLSCEQNLNHDAMYWYRQDPGQGLRLIYYSQIVNDFQKGDIAEGYSVSREKKESFPLTVTSAQKNPTAFYLCASSIQGVTYEQYFGPGTRLTVT.

The chain links TRBV5-6 to TRBJ1-2, with TRBD1 matching 7 bases. Losses at the gene ends were 6 bases for V and 1 base for J; bases not matched to a gene: 6. The CDR3 covers 14 residues. Looked up from germline, CDR1 is SGHDT and CDR2 is YYEEEE. The CDR3 is CASTTDRDNYGYTF. Written as DNA, the CDR3 is TGTGCCAGCACCACTGACAGGGATAACTATGGCTACACCTTC.

The chain carries TRBV6-1 and TRBJ2-4; the match to TRBD2 covers 12 bases. Germline CDR1 is MNHNS and CDR2 is SASEGT. The CDR3 has 14 amino acids. J gave up 15 bases and V 7 bases, and 13 bases lay outside the gene matches. The CDR3 nucleotides read TGTGCCAGCACCCCGACTAGCGGGAGTTGGGGCGGGTACTTC. Amino acid sequence: CASTPTSGSWGGYF.

The chain uses TRBV20-1 and TRBJ1-2, with 8 bases matching TRBD1. The germline gives CDR1 DFQATT, CDR2 SNEGSKA (reference sequence). The CDR3 covers 9 residues. The CDR3, as DNA: TGCAGCACGGGACAGGACTACACCTTC. Protein sequence: CSTGQDYTF.

CDR3 loop: CASGLVLGGGWTNEKLFF. CDR3 coding DNA: TGTGCTAGTGGTTTGGTATTGGGTGGGGGTTGGACTAATGAAAAACTGTTTTTT. V and J are TRBV12-5 and TRBJ1-4; D might be TRBD1 (5 bases). There are 18 residues in the CDR3. Germline values: CDR1 LGHNT, CDR2 FRNRAP. Trimming pared 0 bases from V and 2 bases from J, leaving 16 bases between.

This clone was counted once. The genes are TRBV28 and TRBJ2-7, with TRBD2 identical over 13 bases. The CDR3 is made up of 15 amino acids. The V segment lost 6 bases and the J segment 3 bases; nucleotides outside the gene matches: 5. CDR1 is MDHEN, CDR2 SYDVKM, per germline. The CDR3 DNA reads as TGTGCCAGCAGCTCAACTAGCGGGAGGGTCTACGAGCAGTACTTC. This translates into CASSSTSGRVYEQYF.

The chain joins TRBV7-9 to TRBJ2-7; D is ambiguous. Between the trimmed V and J ends, which lost 5 bases and 5 bases, there was a span of 25 bases. The CDR3 loop spans 17 amino acids. CDR1 SEHNR and CDR2 FQNEAQ come from the germline V gene (reference sequence). The CDR3: CASSRTPTGPGPHEQYF. CDR3 DNA sequence: TGTGCCAGCAGCCGAACCCCTACCGGCCCCGGGCCCCACGAGCAGTACTTC. The whole variable domain, remainder taken from reference TRBV7-9 and TRBJ2-7, is DTGVSQNPRHKITKRGQNVTFRCDPISEHNRLYWYRQTLGQGPEFLTYFQNEAQLEKSRLLSDRFSAERPKGSFSTLEIQRTEQGDSAMYLCASSRTPTGPGPHEQYFGPGTRLTVT.

The chain joins TRBV5-4 to TRBJ2-5; D may be TRBD1 (7 bases). The V and J ends lost 7 bases and 1 base respectively, with 20 bases between them. CDR1 and CDR2 from the germline V gene are SGHNT and YYREEE (reference sequence). The CDR3 has 16 residues. CDR3 sequence (DNA): TGTGCCAGCGCGCAGGGGGGCCTGTGGAGCCAAGAGACCCAGTACTTC. Translation: CASAQGGLWSQETQYF. Based on the CDR3 plus reference TRBV5-4 and TRBJ2-5, the full variable domain is ETGVTQSPTHLIKTRGQQVTLRCSSQSGHNTVSWYQQALGQGPQFIFQYYREEENGRGNFPPRFSGLQFPNYSSELNVNALELDDSALYLCASAQGGLWSQETQYFGPGTRLLVL.